The rows below give T cell receptor beta chains drawn from one sample of a study of cytomegalovirus exposure and HLA in healthy donors. Clones were read by immunoSEQ multiplex PCR, and TCRdb kept only the in-frame ones, dropping some. The table has some 130,000 clones, approximately 74% seen once. The sample was PBMCs. These receptors were obtained from a male donor in good health and CMV-seronegative. Both conserved end residues are part of each CDR3. D genes are given only for firm matches. Where a row states a size, it is once, few, many or the class of an expanded clone; other rows omit it.

abundance,d_gene,j_gene,len,v_gene,CDR3nt,CDR3aa
NA,NA,TRBJ2-3,16,TRBV7-2,TGTGCCAGCAGCTTAAAGGCGGGGGCCCCCACAGATACGCAGTATTTT,CASSLKAGAPTDTQYF
NA,NA,TRBJ1-2,12,TRBV30,TGTGCCTGGACCCCCACAGGGCAGCTCTACACCTTC,CAWTPTGQLYTF
NA,NA,TRBJ2-1,13,TRBV18,TGTGCCAGCTCACCGGGGTTACAGGGTGAGCAGTTCTTC,CASSPGLQGEQFF
NA,TRBD2,TRBJ2-7,15,TRBV5-1,TGCGCCAGCAGCTTGGGGACTAGCGGGGGCTACGAGCAGTACTTC,CASSLGTSGGYEQYF
NA,TRBD2,TRBJ2-2,16,TRBV9,TGTGCCAGCAGCGGGACTAGCGGGGATAACACCGGGGAGCTGTTTTTT,CASSGTSGDNTGELFF
once,NA,TRBJ2-7,16,TRBV5-6,TGTGCCAGCAGCTTGGCCCCGGAGGGGAACCTCTACGAGCAGTACTTC,CASSLAPEGNLYEQYF
once,TRBD1,TRBJ2-3,16,TRBV5-1,TGCGCCAGCAGCCCTTTGACAGGGGTCTCCACAGATACGCAGTATTTT,CASSPLTGVSTDTQYF
NA,TRBD2,TRBJ2-1,13,TRBV2,TGTGCCAGCTACTGGGGGGGGGACAATGAGCAGTTCTTC,CASYWGGDNEQFF
few,TRBD1,TRBJ2-7,15,TRBV10-3,TGTGCCATCAGCGACCCGGGACAGAGCTCATACGAGCAGTACTTC,CAISDPGQSSYEQYF
NA,TRBD2,TRBJ2-2,20,TRBV15,TGTGCCACCAGCAGAGATTATCCTAGCGGGGGCCTCGCGAACACCGGGGAGCTGTTTTTT,CATSRDYPSGGLANTGELFF
few,TRBD1,TRBJ2-7,14,TRBV9,TGTGCCAGCAGCGTGGGACAGGGCACCTACGAGCAGTACTTC,CASSVGQGTYEQYF
NA,NA,TRBJ1-4,14,TRBV9,TGTGCCAGCAGCCGCGACAGGTGGGGTGAAAAACTGTTTTTT,CASSRDRWGEKLFF
few,NA,TRBJ2-1,15,TRBV4-3,TGCGCCAGCAGCCAACGGGACTCTTCACGCGATGAGCAGTTCTTC,CASSQRDSSRDEQFF
NA,NA,TRBJ1-2,14,TRBV25-1,TGTGCCACCCTAGCGGGAGGGGCAGGCTATGGCTACACCTTC,CATLAGGAGYGYTF
NA,TRBD2,TRBJ2-7,16,TRBV27,TGTGCCAGCAGTTTAACTAGCGGGAGAGCTATAAACGAGCAGTACTTC,CASSLTSGRAINEQYF
NA,NA,TRBJ1-1,11,TRBV20-1,TGCAGTGCTAGAGAGAGCACTGAAGCTTTCTTT,CSARESTEAFF
few,TRBD1,TRBJ1-5,15,TRBV7-9,TGTGCCAGCAGCTTGACCGGGACAGTAAATCAGCCCCAGCATTTT,CASSLTGTVNQPQHF
few,TRBD2,TRBJ2-7,12,TRBV6-5,TGTGCCAGCTTCCAGCGGGAGCACGAGCAGTACTTC,CASFQREHEQYF
NA,NA,TRBJ2-3,13,TRBV18,TGTGCCAGCTCAGATACTAGCACAGATACGCAGTATTTT,CASSDTSTDTQYF
NA,NA,TRBJ2-6,15,TRBV15,TGTGCCACCAGCAGCTTCAGCTCTGGGGCCAACGTCCTGACTTTC,CATSSFSSGANVLTF
NA,NA,TRBJ2-1,12,TRBV7-9,TGTTCCAGCAGCCAAGATTATGAGGAGCAGTTCTTC,CSSSQDYEEQFF
NA,TRBD1,TRBJ2-5,15,TRBV7-9,TGTTCCAGCAGCTCACAACAGGGGTTCCCAGAGACCCAGTACTTC,CSSSSQQGFPETQYF
NA,TRBD1,TRBJ1-1,14,TRBV18,TGTGCCAGCTCACAGGGACAGATCAACACTGAAGCTTTCTTT,CASSQGQINTEAFF
NA,TRBD1,TRBJ2-7,14,TRBV30,TGTGCCTGGAGTGGGGGGACAGTTTACTACGAGCAGTACTTC,CAWSGGTVYYEQYF
NA,NA,TRBJ1-1,11,TRBV28,TGTGCCAGCAGTTTACAGGGGAAAGCTTTCTTT,CASSLQGKAFF
NA,TRBD2,TRBJ2-7,15,TRBV5-5,TGTGCCAGCAGCTTGGATAGCGGGCCAAGCTACGAGCAGTACTTC,CASSLDSGPSYEQYF